This record concerns one T cell receptor beta chain sequence. Its antigen is as yet unknown. The sample belongs to a study of shared clonotypes between healthy human individuals. Study outcomes and limitations: Around 5% was the fraction of naive CD4 clonotypes found shared across several donors.

The input for sorted-subset replicate PCRs was 150 to 200 ng DNA, tens of thousands of T cell genomes. This table comes from immunoSEQ multiplex PCR, and its TCRdb copy is limited to in-frame clones, with some not included. This repertoire shows more than 2,000,000 clones, roughly nine tenths found once; its top ten account for over 0.12%. Participating donors were healthy, HIV-negative adults free of recent acute infections or vaccinations. The CDR3 extends over 17 amino acids. The germline V gene encodes CDR1 GTSNPN and CDR2 SVGIG (reference sequence). Trimming shortened V by 0 bases and J by 0 bases, and 12 bases separated the two germline ends.

This rearrangement joins TRBV30 to TRBJ1-6; no clear D gene. The sequencing sample was made of naive CD4+ T cells sorted from blood. Specified subset: CD45RA+ positively selected. The receptor comes from a man younger than 35 in good health. CDR3 nucleotide sequence: TGTGCCTGGAGTGTACAGAAGTTGAGCTCCTATAATTCACCCCTCCACTTT. As protein: CAWSVQKLSSYNSPLHF.